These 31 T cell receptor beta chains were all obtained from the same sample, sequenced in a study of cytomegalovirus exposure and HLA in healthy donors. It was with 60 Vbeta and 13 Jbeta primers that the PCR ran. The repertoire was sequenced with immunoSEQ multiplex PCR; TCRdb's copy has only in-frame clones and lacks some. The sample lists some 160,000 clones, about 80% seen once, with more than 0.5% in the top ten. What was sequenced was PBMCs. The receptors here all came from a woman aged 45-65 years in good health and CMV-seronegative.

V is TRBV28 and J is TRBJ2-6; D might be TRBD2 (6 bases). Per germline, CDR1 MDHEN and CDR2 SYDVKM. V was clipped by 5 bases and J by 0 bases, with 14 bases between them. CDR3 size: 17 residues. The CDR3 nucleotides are TGTGCCAGCAGTATACGGTACGGGAGCTCTGGGGCCAACGTCCTGACTTTC. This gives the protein CASSIRYGSSGANVLTF.

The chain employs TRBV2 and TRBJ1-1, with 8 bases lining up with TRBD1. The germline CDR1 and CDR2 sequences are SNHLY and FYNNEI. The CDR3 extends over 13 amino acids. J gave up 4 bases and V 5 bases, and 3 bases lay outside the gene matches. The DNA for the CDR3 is TGTGCCAGCAGTAAAGACAGGGGCACTGAAGCTTTCTTT. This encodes CASSKDRGTEAFF. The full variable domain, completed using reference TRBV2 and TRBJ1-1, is EPEVTQTPSHQVTQMGQEVILRCVPISNHLYFYWYRQILGQKVEFLVSFYNNEISEKSEIFDDQFSVERPDGSNFTLKIRSTKLEDSAMYFCASSKDRGTEAFFGQGTRLTVV.

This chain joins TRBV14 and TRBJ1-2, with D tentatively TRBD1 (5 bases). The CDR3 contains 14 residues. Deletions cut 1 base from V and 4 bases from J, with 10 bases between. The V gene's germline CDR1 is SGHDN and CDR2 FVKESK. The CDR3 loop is CASSQGGRTYGYTF. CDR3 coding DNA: TGTGCCAGCAGCCAAGGGGGCAGAACCTATGGCTACACCTTC.

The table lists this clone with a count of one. This CDR3 reads CASSESWRNTEAFF. CDR3 DNA: TGTGCCAGCAGTGAATCGTGGAGGAACACTGAAGCTTTCTTT. The chain has TRBV6-1 and TRBJ1-1; no reliable D call. Trimming shortened V by 2 bases and J by 1 base, and 8 bases separated the two germline ends. From germline, CDR1 is MNHNS and CDR2 SASEGT. CDR3 length equals 14 residues.

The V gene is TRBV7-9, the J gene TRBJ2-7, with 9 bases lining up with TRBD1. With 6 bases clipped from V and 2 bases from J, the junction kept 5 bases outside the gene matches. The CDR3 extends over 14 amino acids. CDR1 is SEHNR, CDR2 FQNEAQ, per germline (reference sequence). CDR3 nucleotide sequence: TGTGCCAGCAGGGAAGGGACAGGGACCTACGAGCAGTACTTC. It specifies CASREGTGTYEQYF.

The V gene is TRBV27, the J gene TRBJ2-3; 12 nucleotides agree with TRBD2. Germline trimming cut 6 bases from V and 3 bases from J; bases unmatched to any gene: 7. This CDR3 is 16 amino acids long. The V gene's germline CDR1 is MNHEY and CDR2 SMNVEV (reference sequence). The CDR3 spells CASRKRLAGVTDTQYF. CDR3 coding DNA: TGTGCCAGCAGGAAACGACTAGCGGGAGTAACAGATACGCAGTATTTT.

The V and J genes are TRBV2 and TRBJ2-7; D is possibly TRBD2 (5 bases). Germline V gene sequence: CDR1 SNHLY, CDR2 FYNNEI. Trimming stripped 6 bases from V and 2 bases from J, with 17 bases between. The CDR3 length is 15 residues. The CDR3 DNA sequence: TGTGCCAGCAGCCTGCCCTCGCGGGCCACCTACGAGCAGTACTTC. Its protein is CASSLPSRATYEQYF.

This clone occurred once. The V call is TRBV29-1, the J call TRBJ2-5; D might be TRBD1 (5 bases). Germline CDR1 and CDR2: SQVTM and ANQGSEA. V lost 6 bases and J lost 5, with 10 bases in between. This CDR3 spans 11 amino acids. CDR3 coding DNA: TGCAGCGTAACAGGTTTCGAGACCCAGTACTTC. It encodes CSVTGFETQYF. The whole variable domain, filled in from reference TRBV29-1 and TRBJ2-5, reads SAVISQKPSRDICQRGTSLTIQCQVDSQVTMMFWYRQQPGQSLTLIATANQGSEATYESGFVIDKFPISRPNLTFSTLTVSNMSPEDSSIYLCSVTGFETQYFGPGTRLLVL.

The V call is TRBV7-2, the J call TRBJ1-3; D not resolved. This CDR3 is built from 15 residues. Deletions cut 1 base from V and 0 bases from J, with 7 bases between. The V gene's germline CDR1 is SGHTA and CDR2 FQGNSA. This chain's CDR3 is CASSLVVGSGNTIYF. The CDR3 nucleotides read TGTGCCAGCAGCTTAGTGGTCGGCTCTGGAAACACCATATATTTT.

This CDR3 is CASSHRDRETQYF. The CDR3 DNA reads as TGCGCCAGCAGCCACCGGGACAGGGAGACCCAGTACTTC. The chain joins TRBV4-1 to TRBJ2-5; TRBD1 matches at 8 bases. The CDR3 contains 13 residues. V was clipped by 3 bases and J by 5 bases; unmatched bases: 2. Germline loops: CDR1 MGHRA, CDR2 YSYEKL.

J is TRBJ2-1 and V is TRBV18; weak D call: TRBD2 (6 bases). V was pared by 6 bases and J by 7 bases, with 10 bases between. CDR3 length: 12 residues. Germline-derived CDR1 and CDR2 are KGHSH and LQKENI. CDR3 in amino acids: CASSLLANEQFF. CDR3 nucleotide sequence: TGTGCCAGCTCCCTACTAGCAAATGAGCAGTTCTTC.

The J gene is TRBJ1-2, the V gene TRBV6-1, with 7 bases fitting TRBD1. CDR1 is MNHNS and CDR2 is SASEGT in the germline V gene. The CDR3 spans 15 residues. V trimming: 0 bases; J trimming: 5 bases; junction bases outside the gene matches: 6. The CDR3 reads CASSEALQGRYGYTF. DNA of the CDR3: TGTGCCAGCAGTGAAGCACTACAGGGGCGGTATGGCTACACCTTC.

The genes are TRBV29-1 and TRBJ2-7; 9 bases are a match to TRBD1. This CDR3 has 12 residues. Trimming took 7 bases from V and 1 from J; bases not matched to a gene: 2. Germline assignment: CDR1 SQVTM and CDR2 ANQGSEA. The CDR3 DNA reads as TGCAGCGCAGGACAGGGGTCCTACGAGCAGTACTTC. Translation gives CSAGQGSYEQYF.

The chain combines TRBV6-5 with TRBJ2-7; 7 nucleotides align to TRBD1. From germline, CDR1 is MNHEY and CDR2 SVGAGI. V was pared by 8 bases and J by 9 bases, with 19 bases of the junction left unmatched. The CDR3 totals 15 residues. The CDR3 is CASGNPVTGTKGQYF. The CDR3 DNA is TGTGCCAGCGGGAACCCGGTGACAGGGACCAAAGGGCAGTACTTC.

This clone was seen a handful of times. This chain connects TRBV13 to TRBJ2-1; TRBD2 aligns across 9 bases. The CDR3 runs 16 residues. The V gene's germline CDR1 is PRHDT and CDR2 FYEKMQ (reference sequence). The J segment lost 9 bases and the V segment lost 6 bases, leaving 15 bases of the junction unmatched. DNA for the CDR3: TGTGCCAGCAGACGCATGGCGGGGGGGCGTCGTTCTGAGCAGTTCTTC. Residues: CASRRMAGGRRSEQFF.

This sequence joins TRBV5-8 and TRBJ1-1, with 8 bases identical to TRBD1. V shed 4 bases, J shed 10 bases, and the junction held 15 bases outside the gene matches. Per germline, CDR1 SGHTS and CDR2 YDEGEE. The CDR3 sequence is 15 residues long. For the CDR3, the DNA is TGTGCCAGCAGCCCACCTAAACTGGACAGGGTAGGAGCTTTCTTT. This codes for CASSPPKLDRVGAFF.

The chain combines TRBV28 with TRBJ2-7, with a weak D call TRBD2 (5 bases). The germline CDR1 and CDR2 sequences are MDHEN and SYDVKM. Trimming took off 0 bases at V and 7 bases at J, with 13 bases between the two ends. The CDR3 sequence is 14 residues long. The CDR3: CASSLWGASGEQYF. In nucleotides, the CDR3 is TGTGCCAGCAGTTTATGGGGAGCGTCTGGGGAGCAGTACTTC.

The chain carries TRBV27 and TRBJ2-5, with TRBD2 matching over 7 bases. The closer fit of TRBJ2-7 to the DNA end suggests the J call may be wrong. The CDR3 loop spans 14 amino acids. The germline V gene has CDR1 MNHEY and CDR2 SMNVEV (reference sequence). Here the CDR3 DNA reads TGTGCCAGCAGTTCCGGGGGGTCGGCCTACGAGCAGTACTTC. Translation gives CASSSGGSAYEQYF.

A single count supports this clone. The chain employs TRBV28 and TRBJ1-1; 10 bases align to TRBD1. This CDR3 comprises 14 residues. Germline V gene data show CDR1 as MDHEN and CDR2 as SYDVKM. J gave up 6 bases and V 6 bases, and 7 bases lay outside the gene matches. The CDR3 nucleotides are TGTGCCAGCAGCCCAGGGACAGGGGTCGCTGAAGCTTTCTTT. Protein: CASSPGTGVAEAFF.

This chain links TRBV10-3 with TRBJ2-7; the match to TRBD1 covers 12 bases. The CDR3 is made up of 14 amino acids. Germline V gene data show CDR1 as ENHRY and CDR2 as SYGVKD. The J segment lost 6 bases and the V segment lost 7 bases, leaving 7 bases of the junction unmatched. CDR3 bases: TGTGCCATCACCTCGGGACAGGGGGCTGGCGAGCAGTACTTC. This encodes CAITSGQGAGEQYF.

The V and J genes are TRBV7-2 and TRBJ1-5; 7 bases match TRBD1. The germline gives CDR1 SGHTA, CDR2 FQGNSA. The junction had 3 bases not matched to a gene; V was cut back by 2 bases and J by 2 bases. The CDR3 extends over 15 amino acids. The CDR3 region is CASSLQTGGNQPQHF. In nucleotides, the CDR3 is TGTGCCAGCAGCTTACAAACAGGGGGCAATCAGCCCCAGCATTTT. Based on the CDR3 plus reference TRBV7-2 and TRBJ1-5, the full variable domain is GAGVSQSPSNKVTEKGKDVELRCDPISGHTALYWYRQSLGQGLEFLIYFQGNSAPDKSGLPSDRFSAERTGGSVSTLTIQRTQQEDSAVYLCASSLQTGGNQPQHFGDGTRLSIL.

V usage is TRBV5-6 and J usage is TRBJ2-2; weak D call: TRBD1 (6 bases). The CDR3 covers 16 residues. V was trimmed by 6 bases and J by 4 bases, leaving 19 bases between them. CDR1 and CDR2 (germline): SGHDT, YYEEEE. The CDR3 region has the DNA TGTGCCAGCACCCCATTGGGGCAGGGGATCACCGGGGAGCTGTTTTTT. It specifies CASTPLGQGITGELFF.

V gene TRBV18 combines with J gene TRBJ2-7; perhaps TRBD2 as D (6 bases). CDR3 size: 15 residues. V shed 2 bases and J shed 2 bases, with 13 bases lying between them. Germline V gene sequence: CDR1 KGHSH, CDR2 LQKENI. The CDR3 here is CASSPGLSSAYEQYF. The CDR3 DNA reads TGTGCCAGCTCACCAGGACTAAGTAGCGCCTACGAGCAGTACTTC.

In DNA, the CDR3 is TGTGCCAGCAAACGACAGGGGGTATACGAGCAGTACTTC. Protein product: CASKRQGVYEQYF. V usage is TRBV6-5 and J usage is TRBJ2-7; 9 bases agree with TRBD1. The CDR3 contains 13 residues. Germline CDR1 and CDR2: MNHEY and SVGAGI. Unmatched junction bases numbered 5, after V lost 7 bases and J lost 4 bases.

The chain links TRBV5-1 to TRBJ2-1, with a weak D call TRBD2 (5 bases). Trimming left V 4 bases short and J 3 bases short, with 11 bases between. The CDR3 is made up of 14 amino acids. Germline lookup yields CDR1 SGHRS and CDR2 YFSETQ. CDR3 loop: CASSPGRDYNEQFF. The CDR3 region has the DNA TGCGCCAGCAGCCCCGGACGGGACTACAATGAGCAGTTCTTC.

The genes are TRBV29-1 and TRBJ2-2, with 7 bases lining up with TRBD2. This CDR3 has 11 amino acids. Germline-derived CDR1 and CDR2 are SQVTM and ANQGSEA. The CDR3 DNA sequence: TGCAGTGGGGGGGAGACCGGGGAGCTGTTTTTT. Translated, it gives CSGGETGELFF.

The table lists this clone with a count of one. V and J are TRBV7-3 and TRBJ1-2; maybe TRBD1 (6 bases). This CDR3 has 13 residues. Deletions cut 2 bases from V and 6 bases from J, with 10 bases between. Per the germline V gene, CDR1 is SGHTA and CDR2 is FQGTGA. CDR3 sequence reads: CASSLQGRDGYTF. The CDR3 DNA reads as TGTGCCAGCAGCTTACAGGGGCGCGATGGCTACACCTTC. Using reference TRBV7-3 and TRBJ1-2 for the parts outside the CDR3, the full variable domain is GAGVSQTPSNKVTEKGKYVELRCDPISGHTALYWYRQSLGQGPEFLIYFQGTGAADDSGLPNDRFFAVRPEGSVSTLKIQRTERGDSAVYLCASSLQGRDGYTFGSGTRLTVV.

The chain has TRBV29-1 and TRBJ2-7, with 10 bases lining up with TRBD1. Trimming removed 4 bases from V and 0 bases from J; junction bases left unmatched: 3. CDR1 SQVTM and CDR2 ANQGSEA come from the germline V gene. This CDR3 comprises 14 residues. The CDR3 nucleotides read TGCAGCGTTGGGGACAGGGGACTCTCCTACGAGCAGTACTTC. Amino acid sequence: CSVGDRGLSYEQYF.

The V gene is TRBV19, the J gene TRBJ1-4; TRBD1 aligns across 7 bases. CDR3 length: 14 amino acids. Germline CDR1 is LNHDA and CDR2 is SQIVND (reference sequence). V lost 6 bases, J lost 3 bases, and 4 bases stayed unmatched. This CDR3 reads CASRTGASNEKLFF. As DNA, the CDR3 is TGTGCCAGTAGAACAGGGGCCTCTAATGAAAAACTGTTTTTT.

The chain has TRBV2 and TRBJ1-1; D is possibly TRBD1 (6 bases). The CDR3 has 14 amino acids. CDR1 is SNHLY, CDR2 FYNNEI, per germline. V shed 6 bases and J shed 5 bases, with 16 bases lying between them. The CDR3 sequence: CASRQGRSVTEAFF. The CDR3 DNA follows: TGTGCCAGCAGACAGGGTCGGAGTGTGACTGAAGCTTTCTTT.

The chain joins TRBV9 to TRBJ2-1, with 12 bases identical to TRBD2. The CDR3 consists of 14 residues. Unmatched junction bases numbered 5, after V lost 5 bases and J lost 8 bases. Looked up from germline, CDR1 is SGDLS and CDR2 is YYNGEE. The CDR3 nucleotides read TGTGCCAGCAGTACTAGCGGGAGGTGGGATGAGCAGTTCTTC. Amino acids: CASSTSGRWDEQFF.